The sequence of this T cell receptor (beta chain) was determined in a study of response to subunit inactivated influenza vaccine. Notes on the study in general: Authors suggested that a seasonal influenza vaccination recruits few new T cells each time.

The CDR3 sequence is 15 residues long. The V gene end was trimmed by 5 bases and the J gene end by 9 bases; junction bases not matched to a gene: 12. Germline lookup yields CDR1 MGHDK and CDR2 SYGVNS. Remarks on this clonotype: Antigen unknown.

TCRdb recomputed calls from the RT-PCR reads with MiXCR, one row per CDR3 protein. Of roughly 650,000 distinct CDR3 sequences listed, around 16% are singletons. The clonotype originates from a man aged 45-60 years who received an inactivated influenza vaccine. The sequenced sample was PBMCs from blood, obtained approximately 12 days after vaccination. This chain uses TRBV25-1 with TRBJ2-1; 8 bases match TRBD2. CDR3 amino acids: CASSRTVAGSGEQFF. CDR3 DNA: TGTGCCAGCAGTAGAACGGTAGCGGGATCCGGTGAGCAGTTCTTC.